This T cell receptor beta chain was sequenced in a study of blood T cell repertoires in COVID-19 (dated by TCRdb to the early 2020s). Broadly, across the study: Samples covering the acute and convalescent phases of COVID-19 were provided by collaborators in the United States, Italy and Spain. Nearly every sample came with metadata listing a de-identified subject ID, COVID-19 status, age in years and sex. The samples were drawn from the first 160 participants of the ongoing ImmuneRACE study and from roughly 1,300 subjects provided by 6 global collaborators. The dataset comprised deeply sampled blood TCRbeta repertoires from subjects exposed to, actively infected with, or recovered from COVID-19. HLA class I and class II types, where available, came from metadata supplied by the sample provider rather than from assay-based typing. The repertoires were made available in a free public database intended to serve as a resource for research on the immune response to SARS-CoV-2. The material from the prospective study consisted of cDNA or gDNA derived from T cells, B-cell-depleted T cells, or PBMCs.

V drops 0 bases and J drops 4 bases, leaving 4 bases in between. The CDR1 and CDR2 encoded by the germline V gene are SGDLS and YYNGEE. Counted from cysteine to phenylalanine, this CDR3 has 12 amino acids. Only the CDR3 part of the read is kept: 36 bases, read in frame from the first base. As concerns this clone: The target of this receptor is not known. No base quality values were provided; no much bigger clone lies one nucleotide off.

The full study reports these points: Clinical and demographic metadata were provided uncurated, with the amount varying by source and participant.

TCRbeta CDR3 regions were amplified from genomic DNA by means of the immunoSEQ Assay, a bias-controlled multiplex PCR. The authors' pipeline ran thus. Nucleated cell counts per sample were estimated from amplification of reference gene primers within the assay. To quantify the absolute abundance of each unique TCRbeta CDR3 rearrangement, sequence reads were collapsed and filtered. For each sample, productive Simpson clonality was calculated as the square root of Simpson's diversity index across productive rearrangements. The table was pulled from immuneACCESS by TCRdb, which kept in-frame rearrangements only. Such tables lose some clones; where checked, under half of the loss comes from unresolved V genes, and the rest has no known cause. The V and J calls and clone size come from that table; D and trimming were worked out from the DNA. The sample contains roughly 190,000 clones, approximately 81% of them found a single time. The top ten hold about 20% of the sample.

The collaborating institutions used their own protocols to collect whole blood in K2EDTA tubes. For TCRbeta analysis, collaborator samples were shipped as frozen whole blood, as isolated PBMCs, or as DNA extracted from either sample type. The TCR sequence derives from a human donor in a cohort sampled during active COVID-19. Source material: peripheral blood. The chain is made from TRBV9 and TRBJ1-2; the D gene lacks a confident call. The bases are TGTGCCAGCAGCGTAGTAGCCTATGGCTACACCTTC. Its protein is CASSVVAYGYTF.